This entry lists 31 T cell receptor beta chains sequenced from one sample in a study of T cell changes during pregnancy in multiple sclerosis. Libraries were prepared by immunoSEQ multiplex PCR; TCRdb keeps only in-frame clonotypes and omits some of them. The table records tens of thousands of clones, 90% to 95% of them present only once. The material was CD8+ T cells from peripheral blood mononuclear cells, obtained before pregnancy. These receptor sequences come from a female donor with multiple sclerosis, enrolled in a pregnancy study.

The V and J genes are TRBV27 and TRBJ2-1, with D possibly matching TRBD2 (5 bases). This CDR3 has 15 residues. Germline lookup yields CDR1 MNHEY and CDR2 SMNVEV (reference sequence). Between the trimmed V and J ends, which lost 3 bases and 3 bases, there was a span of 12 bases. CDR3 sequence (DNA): TGTGCCAGCAGTTTTGACCTAGCTGGCTACAATGAGCAGTTCTTC. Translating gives CASSFDLAGYNEQFF.

The CDR3 spells CASSHYKGTSGITGELFF. The CDR3 DNA reads as TGTGCCAGCAGTCATTATAAAGGGACTAGCGGAATCACCGGGGAGCTGTTTTTT. This chain links TRBV5-6 with TRBJ2-2; TRBD2 agrees at 11 bases. Germline V lookup: CDR1 SGHDT, CDR2 YYEEEE. The V segment lost 5 bases and the J segment 4 bases; nucleotides outside the gene matches: 13. The CDR3 has 18 residues.

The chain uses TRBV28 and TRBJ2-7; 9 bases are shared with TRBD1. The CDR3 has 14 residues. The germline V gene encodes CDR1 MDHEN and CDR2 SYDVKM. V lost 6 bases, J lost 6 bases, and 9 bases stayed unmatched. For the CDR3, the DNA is TGTGCCAGCAGCGGTCTGGGACAGGGAGCCGAGCAGTACTTC. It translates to CASSGLGQGAEQYF.

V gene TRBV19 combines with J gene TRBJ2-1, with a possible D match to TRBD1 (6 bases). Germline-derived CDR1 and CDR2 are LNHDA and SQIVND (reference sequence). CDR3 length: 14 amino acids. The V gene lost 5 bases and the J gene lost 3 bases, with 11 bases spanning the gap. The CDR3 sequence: CASSRDTFYNEQFF. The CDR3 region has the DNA TGTGCCAGTAGTCGGGACACCTTCTACAATGAGCAGTTCTTC.

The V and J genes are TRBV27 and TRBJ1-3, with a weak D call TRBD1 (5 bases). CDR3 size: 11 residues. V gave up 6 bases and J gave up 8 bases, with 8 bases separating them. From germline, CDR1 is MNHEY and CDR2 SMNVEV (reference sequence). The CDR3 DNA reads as TGTGCCAGCAGAACGGGGGACACCATATATTTT. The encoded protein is CASRTGDTIYF.

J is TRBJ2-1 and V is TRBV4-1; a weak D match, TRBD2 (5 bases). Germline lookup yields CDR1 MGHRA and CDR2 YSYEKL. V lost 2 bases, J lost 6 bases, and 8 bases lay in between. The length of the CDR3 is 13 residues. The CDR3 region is CASSQRTFNEQFF. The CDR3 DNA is TGCGCCAGCAGCCAAAGGACTTTCAATGAGCAGTTCTTC.

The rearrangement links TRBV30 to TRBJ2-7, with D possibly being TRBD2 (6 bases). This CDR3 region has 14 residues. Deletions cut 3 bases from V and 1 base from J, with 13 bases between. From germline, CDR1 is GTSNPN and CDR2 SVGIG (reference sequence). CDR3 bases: TGTGCCTGGAGCGCCTCGGGGGAATCCTACGAGCAGTACTTC. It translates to CAWSASGESYEQYF.

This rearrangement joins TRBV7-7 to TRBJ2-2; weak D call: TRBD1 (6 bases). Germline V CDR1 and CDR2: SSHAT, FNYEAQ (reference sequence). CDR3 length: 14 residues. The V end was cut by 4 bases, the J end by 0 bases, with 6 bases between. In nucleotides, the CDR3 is TGTGCCAGCAGCTGGACAGCGAACACCGGGGAGCTGTTTTTT. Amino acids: CASSWTANTGELFF.

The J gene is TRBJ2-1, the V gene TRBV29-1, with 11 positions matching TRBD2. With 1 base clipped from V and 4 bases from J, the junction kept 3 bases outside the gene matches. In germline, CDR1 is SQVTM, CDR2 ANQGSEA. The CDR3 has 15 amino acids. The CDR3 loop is CSVEATSGRYNEQFF. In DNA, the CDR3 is TGCAGCGTTGAAGCCACTAGCGGGAGATACAATGAGCAGTTCTTC.

The CDR3: CASSDSVDEQYF. CDR3 nucleotides: TGTGCCAGCAGCGACTCCGTGGACGAGCAGTACTTC. J is TRBJ2-7 and V is TRBV7-9, with D unresolved. V gave up 5 bases and J gave up 5 bases, with 10 bases separating them. The germline V gene has CDR1 SEHNR and CDR2 FQNEAQ (reference sequence). This CDR3 is built from 12 residues. Based on the CDR3 plus reference TRBV7-9 and TRBJ2-7, the full variable domain is DTGVSQNPRHKITKRGQNVTFRCDPISEHNRLYWYRQTLGQGPEFLTYFQNEAQLEKSRLLSDRFSAERPKGSFSTLEIQRTEQGDSAMYLCASSDSVDEQYFGPGTRLTVT.

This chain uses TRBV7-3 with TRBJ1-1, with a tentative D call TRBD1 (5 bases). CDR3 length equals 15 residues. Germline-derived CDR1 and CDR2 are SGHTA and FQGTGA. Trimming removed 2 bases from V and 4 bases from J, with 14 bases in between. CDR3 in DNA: TGTGCCAGCAGCTTATGGGGCAGCTTGAGCACTGAAGCTTTCTTT. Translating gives CASSLWGSLSTEAFF.

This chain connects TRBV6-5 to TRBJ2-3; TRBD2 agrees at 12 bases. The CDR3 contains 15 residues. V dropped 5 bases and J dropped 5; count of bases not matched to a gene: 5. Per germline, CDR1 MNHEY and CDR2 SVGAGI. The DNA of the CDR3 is TGTGCCAGCAGTCTCAAGACTAGCGGGAGAGATACGCAGTATTTT. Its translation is CASSLKTSGRDTQYF.

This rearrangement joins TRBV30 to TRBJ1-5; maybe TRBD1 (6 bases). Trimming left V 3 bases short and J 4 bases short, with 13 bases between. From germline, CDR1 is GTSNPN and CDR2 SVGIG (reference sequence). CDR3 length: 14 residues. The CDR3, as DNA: TGTGCCTGGAGCGATGACAGGAGAAATCAGCCCCAGCATTTT. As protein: CAWSDDRRNQPQHF.

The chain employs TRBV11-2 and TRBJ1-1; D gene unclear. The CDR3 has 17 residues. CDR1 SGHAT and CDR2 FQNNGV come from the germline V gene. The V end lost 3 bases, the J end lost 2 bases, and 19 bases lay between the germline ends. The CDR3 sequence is CASSFYGEFIINTEAFF. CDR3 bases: TGTGCCAGCAGCTTTTACGGGGAATTTATAATAAACACTGAAGCTTTCTTT.

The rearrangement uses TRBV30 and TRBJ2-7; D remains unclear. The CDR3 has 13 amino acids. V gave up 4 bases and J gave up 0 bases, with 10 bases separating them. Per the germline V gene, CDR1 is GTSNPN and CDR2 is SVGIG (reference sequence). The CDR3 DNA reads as TGTGCCTGGACCGAGGAGTACTCCTACGAGCAGTACTTC. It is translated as CAWTEEYSYEQYF.

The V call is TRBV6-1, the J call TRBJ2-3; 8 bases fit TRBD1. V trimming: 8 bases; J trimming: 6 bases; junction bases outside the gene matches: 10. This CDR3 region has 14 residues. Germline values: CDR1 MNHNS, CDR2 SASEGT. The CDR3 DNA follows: TGTGCCAGCGGATGGCAGGGGGCGACTGATACGCAGTATTTT. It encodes CASGWQGATDTQYF.

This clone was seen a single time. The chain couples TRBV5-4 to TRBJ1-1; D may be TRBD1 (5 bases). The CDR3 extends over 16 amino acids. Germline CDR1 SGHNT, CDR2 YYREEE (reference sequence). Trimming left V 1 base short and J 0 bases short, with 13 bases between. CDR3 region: CASSLRFTGMNTEAFF. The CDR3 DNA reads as TGTGCCAGCAGCTTGAGATTTACAGGCATGAACACTGAAGCTTTCTTT.

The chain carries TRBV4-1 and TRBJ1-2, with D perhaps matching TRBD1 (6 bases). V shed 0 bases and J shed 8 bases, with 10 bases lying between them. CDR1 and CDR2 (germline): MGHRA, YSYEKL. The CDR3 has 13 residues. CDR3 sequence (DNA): TGCGCCAGCAGCCAAGATCTTAGGGGGGGCTACACCTTC. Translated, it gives CASSQDLRGGYTF.

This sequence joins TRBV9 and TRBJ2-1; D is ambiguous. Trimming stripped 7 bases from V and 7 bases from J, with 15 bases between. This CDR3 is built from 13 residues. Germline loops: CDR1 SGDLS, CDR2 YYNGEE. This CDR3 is CASGTPRLNEQFF. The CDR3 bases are TGTGCCAGCGGCACCCCCAGGCTAAATGAGCAGTTCTTC.

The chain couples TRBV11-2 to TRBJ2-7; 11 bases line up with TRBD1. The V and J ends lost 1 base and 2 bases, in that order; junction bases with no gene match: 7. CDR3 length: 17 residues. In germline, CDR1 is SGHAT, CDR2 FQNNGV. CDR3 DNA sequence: TGTGCCAGCAGCTTAGTGTTAGGGGACAGGGGGGCCTACGAGCAGTACTTC. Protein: CASSLVLGDRGAYEQYF.

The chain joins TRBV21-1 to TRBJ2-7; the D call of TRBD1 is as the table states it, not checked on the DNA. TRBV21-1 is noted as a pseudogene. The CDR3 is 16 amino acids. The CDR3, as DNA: TGTGCCAGCAGCTATCGGACAGGGGGATGTAGGTACGAGCAGTACTTC. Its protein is CASSYRTGGCRYEQYF.

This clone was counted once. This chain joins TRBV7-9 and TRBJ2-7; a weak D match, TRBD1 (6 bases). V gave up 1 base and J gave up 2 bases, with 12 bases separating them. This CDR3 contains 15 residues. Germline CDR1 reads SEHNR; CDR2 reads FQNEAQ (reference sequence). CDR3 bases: TGTGCCAGCAGCTTAGAGGGCAGGGGTCCCTACGAGCAGTACTTC. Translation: CASSLEGRGPYEQYF.

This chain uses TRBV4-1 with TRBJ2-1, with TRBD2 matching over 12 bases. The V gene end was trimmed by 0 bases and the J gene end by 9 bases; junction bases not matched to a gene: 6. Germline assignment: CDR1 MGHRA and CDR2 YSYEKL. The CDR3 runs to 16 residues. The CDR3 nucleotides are TGCGCCAGCAGCCAAGATAGGGAACTAGCGGGAGGTGAGCAGTTCTTC. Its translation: CASSQDRELAGGEQFF.

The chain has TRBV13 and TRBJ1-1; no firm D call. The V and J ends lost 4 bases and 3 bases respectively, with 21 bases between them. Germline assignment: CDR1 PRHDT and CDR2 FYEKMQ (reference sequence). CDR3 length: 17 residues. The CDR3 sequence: CASSCNVVEGVDTEAFF. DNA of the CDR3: TGTGCCAGCAGCTGTAACGTCGTGGAGGGAGTGGACACTGAAGCTTTCTTT.

CDR3 in DNA: TGCGCCAGCAGTGCCAGAGCCAAAAACATTCAGTACTTC. It codes for CASSARAKNIQYF. The rearrangement joins TRBV10-1 to TRBJ2-4; D call uncertain. CDR1 is WNHNN and CDR2 is SYGVQD in the germline V gene (reference sequence). The CDR3 consists of 13 residues. The ends were cut back, 4 bases at V and 0 bases at J, with 4 bases in the middle.

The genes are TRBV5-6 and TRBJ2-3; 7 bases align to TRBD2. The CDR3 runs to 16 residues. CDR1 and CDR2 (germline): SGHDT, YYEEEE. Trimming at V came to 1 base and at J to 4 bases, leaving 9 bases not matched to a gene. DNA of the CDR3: TGTGCCAGCAGCTTGCGGGGACTAAAGATGTCAGATACGCAGTATTTT. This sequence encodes CASSLRGLKMSDTQYF.

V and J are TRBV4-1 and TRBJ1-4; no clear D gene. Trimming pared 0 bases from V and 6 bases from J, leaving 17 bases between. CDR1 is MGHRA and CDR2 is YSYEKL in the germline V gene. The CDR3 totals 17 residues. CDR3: CASSQEVSLRGHEKLFF. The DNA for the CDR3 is TGCGCCAGCAGCCAAGAAGTCAGTCTCCGAGGGCATGAAAAACTGTTTTTT.

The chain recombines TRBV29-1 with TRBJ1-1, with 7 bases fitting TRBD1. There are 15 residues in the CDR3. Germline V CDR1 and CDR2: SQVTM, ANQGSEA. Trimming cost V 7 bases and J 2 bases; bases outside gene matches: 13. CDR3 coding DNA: TGCAGCGCTTCCTCCGGGACAGCGCTTAACACTGAAGCTTTCTTT. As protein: CSASSGTALNTEAFF.

The CDR3 DNA is TGTGCCACCAGCAGGTCGAGCGGGACAGGGAATGAAAAACTGTTTTTT. Protein: CATSRSSGTGNEKLFF. The J gene is TRBJ1-4, the V gene TRBV15; 9 bases align to TRBD1. Per the germline V gene, CDR1 is LNHNV and CDR2 is YYDKDF (reference sequence). This CDR3 contains 16 residues. Trimming removed 3 bases from V and 5 bases from J; junction bases left unmatched: 7. Looking up the rest from reference TRBV15 and TRBJ1-4 gives the full variable domain: DAMVIQNPRYQVTQFGKPVTLSCSQTLNHNVMYWYQQKSSQAPKLLFHYYDKDFNNEADTPDNFQSRRPNTSFCFLDIRSPGLGDTAMYLCATSRSSGTGNEKLFFGSGTQLSVL.

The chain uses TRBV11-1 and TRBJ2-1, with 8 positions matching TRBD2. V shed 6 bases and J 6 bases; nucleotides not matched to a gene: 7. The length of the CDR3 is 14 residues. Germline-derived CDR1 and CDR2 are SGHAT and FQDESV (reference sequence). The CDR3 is CASSIAGRFNEQFF. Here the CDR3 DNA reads TGTGCCAGCAGTATAGCGGGGCGGTTCAATGAGCAGTTCTTC.

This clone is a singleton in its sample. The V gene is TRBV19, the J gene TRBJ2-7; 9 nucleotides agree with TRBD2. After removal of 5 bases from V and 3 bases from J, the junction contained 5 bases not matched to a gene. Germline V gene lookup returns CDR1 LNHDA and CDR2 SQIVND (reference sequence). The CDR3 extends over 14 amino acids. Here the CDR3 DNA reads TGTGCCAGTAGTGTTAGCGGGAGCCGCTACGAGCAGTACTTC. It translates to CASSVSGSRYEQYF. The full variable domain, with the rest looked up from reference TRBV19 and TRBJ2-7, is DGGITQSPKYLFRKEGQNVTLSCEQNLNHDAMYWYRQDPGQGLRLIYYSQIVNDFQKGDIAEGYSVSREKKESFPLTVTSAQKNPTAFYLCASSVSGSRYEQYFGPGTRLTVT.